This T cell receptor beta chain was sequenced in a study of cytomegalovirus exposure and HLA in healthy donors. The V gene end was trimmed by 3 bases and the J gene end by 6 bases; junction bases not matched to a gene: 4. Germline lookup yields CDR1 LNHNV and CDR2 YYDKDF (reference sequence). This CDR3 is built from 14 residues. Despite likely unrecorded immune exposures, the donors were nominally healthy at the time of sampling. Of note for this clone: Its specificity is not known.

Study outcomes and limitations: It was approximately 170 TCR beta chains that were listed as cytomegalovirus-associated. Researchers reported in a later analysis that common viral pathogens appeared linked to several top clusters. Later on, an analysis showed TCR association rates differing by HLA locus, with DRB1 the most and HLA-C the fewest.

PCR primers comprised 60 Vbeta and 13 Jbeta primers. Sequenced by immunoSEQ multiplex PCR; TCRdb stores in-frame clones only, minus some. The sample lists approximately 260,000 clones; just under 85% were seen once. This chain links TRBV15 with TRBJ1-4; 7 nucleotides line up with TRBD1. Sample: PBMCs. This clonotype was obtained from a middle-aged woman in good health and CMV-seropositive. In nucleotides, the CDR3 is TGTGCCACCAGCAGGCAGGGGGTTGATGAAAAACTGTTTTTT. It is translated as CATSRQGVDEKLFF.